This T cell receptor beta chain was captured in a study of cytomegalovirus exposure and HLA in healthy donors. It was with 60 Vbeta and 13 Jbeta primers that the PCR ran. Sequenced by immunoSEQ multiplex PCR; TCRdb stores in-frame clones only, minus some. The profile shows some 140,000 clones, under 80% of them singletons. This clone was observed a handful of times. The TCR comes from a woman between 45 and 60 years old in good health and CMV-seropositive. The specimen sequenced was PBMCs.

As DNA, the CDR3 is TGCGCCAGCAGCCAGACAGGGGGGACCTACGAGCAGTACTTC. This translates into CASSQTGGTYEQYF. V is TRBV4-3 and J is TRBJ2-7; 9 bases fit TRBD1. The trim removed 3 bases at V and 2 bases at J, leaving 2 bases unmatched. The CDR3 contains 14 residues. Germline V gene data show CDR1 as LGHNA and CDR2 as YSLEER.